This T cell receptor (beta chain) was identified in a study of OX40 agonist ivuxolimab in advanced cancers. Study-level background: Mean age around 60 years, range 23 to 79; roughly 82% male.

Comments on this clone: Its target is unknown.

Study-level findings and limits: At 0.1 to 3.0 mg/kg, clonal expansion of CD4+ and CD8+ blood T cells had occurred by week 6.

Germline V gene sequence: CDR1 MNHNY, CDR2 SVGAGI (reference sequence). The V end lost 0 bases, the J end lost 8 bases, and 8 bases lay between the germline ends. This CDR3 has 14 residues. Generated by immunoSEQ multiplex PCR, the TCRdb table keeps only in-frame clones and is missing some. The table has 65,000 to 85,000 clones, around 87% seen once; the top ten hold 2.5%. Sequencing was performed on CD4+ or CD8+ T cells sorted from blood, taken in a trial of the OX40 agonist ivuxolimab. The origin of this receptor is an adult with an advanced solid tumor such as melanoma, head and neck, liver or kidney cancer. V usage is TRBV6-6 and J usage is TRBJ1-6; D unresolved. CDR3 DNA sequence: TGTGCCAGCAGTTACTCGATGAGAGATTCACCCCTCCACTTT. This sequence encodes CASSYSMRDSPLHF.